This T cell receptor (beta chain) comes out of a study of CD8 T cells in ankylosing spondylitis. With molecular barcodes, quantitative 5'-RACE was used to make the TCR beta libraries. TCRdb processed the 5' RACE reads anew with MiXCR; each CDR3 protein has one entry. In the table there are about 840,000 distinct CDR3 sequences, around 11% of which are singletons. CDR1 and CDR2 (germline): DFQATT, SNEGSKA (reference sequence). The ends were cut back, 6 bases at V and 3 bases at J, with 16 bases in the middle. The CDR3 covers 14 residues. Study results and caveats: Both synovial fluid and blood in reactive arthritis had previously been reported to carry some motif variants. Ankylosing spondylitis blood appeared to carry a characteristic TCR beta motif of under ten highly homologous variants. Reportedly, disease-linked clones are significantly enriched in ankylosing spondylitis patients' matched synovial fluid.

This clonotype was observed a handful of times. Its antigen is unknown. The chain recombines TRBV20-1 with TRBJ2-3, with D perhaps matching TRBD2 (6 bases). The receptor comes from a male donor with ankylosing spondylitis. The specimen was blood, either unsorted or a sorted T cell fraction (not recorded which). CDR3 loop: CSATTRDGTDTQYF. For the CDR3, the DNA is TGCAGTGCCACGACGCGGGACGGGACAGATACGCAGTATTTT.